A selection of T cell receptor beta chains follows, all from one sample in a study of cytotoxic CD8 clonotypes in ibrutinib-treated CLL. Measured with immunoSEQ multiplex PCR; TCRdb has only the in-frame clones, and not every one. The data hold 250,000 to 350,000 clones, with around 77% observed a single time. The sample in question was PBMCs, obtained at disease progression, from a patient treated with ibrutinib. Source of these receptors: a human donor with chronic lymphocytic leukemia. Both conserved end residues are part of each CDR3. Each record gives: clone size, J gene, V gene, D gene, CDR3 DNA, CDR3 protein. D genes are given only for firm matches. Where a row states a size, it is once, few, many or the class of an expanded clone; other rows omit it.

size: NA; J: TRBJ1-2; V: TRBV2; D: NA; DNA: TGTGCCAGCATGTGGGGGGGGCACGGCTACACCTTC; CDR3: CASMWGGHGYTF
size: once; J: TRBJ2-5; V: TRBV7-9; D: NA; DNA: TGTGCCAGCAGCCCTCTCCGGGGGCAGGGGAGAGAGACCCAGTACTTC; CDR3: CASSPLRGQGRETQYF
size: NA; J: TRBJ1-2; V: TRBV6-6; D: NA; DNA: TGTGCCAGCAGTCCGGATAGCTATGGCTACACCTTC; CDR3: CASSPDSYGYTF
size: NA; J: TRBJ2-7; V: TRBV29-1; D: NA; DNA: TGCAGCGCCGCCCCGGGACCTACCTACGAGCAGTACTTC; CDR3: CSAAPGPTYEQYF
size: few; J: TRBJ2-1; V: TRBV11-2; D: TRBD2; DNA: TGTGCCAGCAGCCGGACTAGTGCTGAGCAGTTCTTC; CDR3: CASSRTSAEQFF
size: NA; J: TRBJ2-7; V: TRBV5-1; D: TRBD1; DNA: TGCGCCAGCAGCTCAACCGGGACAGGGGGCGCCTCTTTTGTGTACGGGCAGTACTTC; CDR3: CASSSTGTGGASFVYGQYF
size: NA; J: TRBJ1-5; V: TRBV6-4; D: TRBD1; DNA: TGTGCCAGCAGCCCGGACAGGGGGCGCCTTAGCAATCAGCCCCAGCATTTT; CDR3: CASSPDRGRLSNQPQHF
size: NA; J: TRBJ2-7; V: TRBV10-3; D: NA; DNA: TGTGCCATCAGCCTTCGGACAGCAGTCCGGTACGAGCAGTACTTC; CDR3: CAISLRTAVRYEQYF
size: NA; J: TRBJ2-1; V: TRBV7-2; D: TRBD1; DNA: TGTGCCAGCAGCTCCCGGGACAGGGGAAAGTTCTTC; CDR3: CASSSRDRGKFF
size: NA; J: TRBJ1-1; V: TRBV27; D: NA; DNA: TGTGCCAGCAGTAAGGGGCTTGGGTACGACACTGAAGCTTTCTTT; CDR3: CASSKGLGYDTEAFF
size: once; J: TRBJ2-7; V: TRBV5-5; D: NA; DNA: TGTGCCAGCAGCCAATACTACGAGCAGTACTTC; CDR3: CASSQYYEQYF
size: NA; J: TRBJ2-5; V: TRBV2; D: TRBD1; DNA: TGTGCCAGCAGTGAAGGGACAGGGGCACAGTACTTC; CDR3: CASSEGTGAQYF
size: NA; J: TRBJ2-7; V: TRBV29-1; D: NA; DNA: TGCAGCGTTGAACTGGGGGCTGGCTACGAGCAGTACTTC; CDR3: CSVELGAGYEQYF
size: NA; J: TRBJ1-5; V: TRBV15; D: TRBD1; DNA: TGTGCCACCAGCTTAGGGACAGGGGGCTTTGGTCAGCCCCAGCATTTT; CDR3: CATSLGTGGFGQPQHF